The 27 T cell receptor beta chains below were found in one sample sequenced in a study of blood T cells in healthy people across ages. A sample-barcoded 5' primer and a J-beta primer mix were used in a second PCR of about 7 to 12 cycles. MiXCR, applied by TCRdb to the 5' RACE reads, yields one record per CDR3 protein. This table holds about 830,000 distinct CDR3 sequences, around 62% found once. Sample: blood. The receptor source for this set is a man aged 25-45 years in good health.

The CDR3, as DNA: TGTGCCAGCAGCTCCAGGACAGGCGACAATCAGCCCCAGCATTTT. This translates into CASSSRTGDNQPQHF. This rearrangement joins TRBV7-2 to TRBJ1-5; 7 bases match TRBD1. The CDR3 totals 15 residues. With 4 bases clipped from V and 3 bases from J, the junction kept 6 bases outside the gene matches. Germline V CDR1 and CDR2: SGHTA, FQGNSA.

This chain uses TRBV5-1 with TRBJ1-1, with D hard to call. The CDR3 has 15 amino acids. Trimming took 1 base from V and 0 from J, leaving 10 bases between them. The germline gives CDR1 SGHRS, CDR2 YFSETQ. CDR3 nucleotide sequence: TGCGCCAGCAGCTTGAGTCAGACTTTGAACACTGAAGCTTTCTTT. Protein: CASSLSQTLNTEAFF.

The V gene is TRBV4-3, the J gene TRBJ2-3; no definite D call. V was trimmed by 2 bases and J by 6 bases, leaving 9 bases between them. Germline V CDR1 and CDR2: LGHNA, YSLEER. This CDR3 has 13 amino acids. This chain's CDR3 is CASSQLRGDTQYF. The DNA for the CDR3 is TGCGCCAGCAGCCAATTACGTGGGGATACGCAGTATTTT.

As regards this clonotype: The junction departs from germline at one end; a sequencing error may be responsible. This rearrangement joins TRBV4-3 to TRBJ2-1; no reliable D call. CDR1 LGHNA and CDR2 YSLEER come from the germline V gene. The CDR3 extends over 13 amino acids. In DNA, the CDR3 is TGCGCCAGCAGCTTTAGCTCCGACAATGAGCAGTTCTTC. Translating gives CASSFSSDNEQFF.

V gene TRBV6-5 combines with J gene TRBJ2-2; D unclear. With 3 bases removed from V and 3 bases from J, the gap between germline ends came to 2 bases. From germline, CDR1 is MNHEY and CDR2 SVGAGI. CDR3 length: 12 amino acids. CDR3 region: CASSYDTGELFF. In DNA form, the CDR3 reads TGTGCCAGCAGTTATGACACCGGGGAGCTGTTTTTT.

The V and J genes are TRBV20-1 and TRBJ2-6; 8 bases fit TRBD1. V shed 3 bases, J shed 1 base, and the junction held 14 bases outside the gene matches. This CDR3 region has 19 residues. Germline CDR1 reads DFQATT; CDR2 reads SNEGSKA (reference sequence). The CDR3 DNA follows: TGCAGTGCTAGGTCCCACTTAAGGACAGGGTTTTCTGGGGCCAACGTCCTGACTTTC. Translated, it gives CSARSHLRTGFSGANVLTF.

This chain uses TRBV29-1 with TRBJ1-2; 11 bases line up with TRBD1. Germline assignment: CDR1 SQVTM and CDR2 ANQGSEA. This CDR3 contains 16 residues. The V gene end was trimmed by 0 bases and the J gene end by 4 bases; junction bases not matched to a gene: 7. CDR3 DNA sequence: TGCAGCGTTGAAGATCCAGGACAGGGGGCTGGCTATGGCTACACCTTC. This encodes CSVEDPGQGAGYGYTF.

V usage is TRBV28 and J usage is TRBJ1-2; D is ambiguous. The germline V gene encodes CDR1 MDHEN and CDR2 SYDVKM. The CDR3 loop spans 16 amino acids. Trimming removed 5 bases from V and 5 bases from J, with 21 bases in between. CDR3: CASSPPLGGASYGYTF. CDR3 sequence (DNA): TGTGCCAGCAGTCCGCCGTTGGGCGGAGCCTCTTATGGCTACACCTTC.

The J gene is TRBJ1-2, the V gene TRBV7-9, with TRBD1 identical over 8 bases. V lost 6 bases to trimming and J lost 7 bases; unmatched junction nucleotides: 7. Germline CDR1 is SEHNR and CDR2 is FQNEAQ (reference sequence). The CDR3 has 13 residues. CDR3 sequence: CASRSGGAFGYTF. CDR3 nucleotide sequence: TGTGCCAGCAGATCAGGGGGCGCGTTTGGCTACACCTTC.

In DNA, the CDR3 is TGCAGTGCTAGGGAAAACAGGGGAGGGTATGGCTACACCTTC. Translated: CSARENRGGYGYTF. This chain joins TRBV20-1 and TRBJ1-2; 7 bases match TRBD1. CDR1 and CDR2 from the germline V gene are DFQATT and SNEGSKA (reference sequence). V gave up 3 bases and J gave up 5 bases; unmatched junction bases: 9. The CDR3 is made up of 14 amino acids.

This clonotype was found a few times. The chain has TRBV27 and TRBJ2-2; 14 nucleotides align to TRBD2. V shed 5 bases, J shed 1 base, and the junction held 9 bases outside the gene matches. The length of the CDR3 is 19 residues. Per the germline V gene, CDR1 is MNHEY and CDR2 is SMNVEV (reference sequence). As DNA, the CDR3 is TGTGCCAGCAGTCCGCGACGACTAGCGGGGGGGGTGAACACCGGGGAGCTGTTTTTT. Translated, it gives CASSPRRLAGGVNTGELFF.

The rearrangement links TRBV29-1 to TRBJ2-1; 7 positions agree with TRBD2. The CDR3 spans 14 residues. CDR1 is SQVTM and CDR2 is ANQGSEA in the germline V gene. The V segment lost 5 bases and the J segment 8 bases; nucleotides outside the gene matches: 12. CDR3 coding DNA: TGCAGCGTTCCGGGAGGAGACCTATTCTATGAGCAGTTCTTC. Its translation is CSVPGGDLFYEQFF.

For the CDR3, the DNA is TGTGCCAGCAGCCCCCCCGGCCTTGGCGGTGAGCAGTTCTTC. Translating gives CASSPPGLGGEQFF. The chain employs TRBV4-2 and TRBJ2-1; D is ambiguous. V was clipped by 4 bases and J by 9 bases, with 16 bases between them. The CDR3 contains 14 residues. Germline V gives CDR1 LGHNA, CDR2 YNFKEQ.

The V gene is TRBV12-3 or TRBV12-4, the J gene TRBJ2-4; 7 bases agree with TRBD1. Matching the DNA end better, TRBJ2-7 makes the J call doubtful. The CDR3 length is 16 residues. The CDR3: CASSSLLRDSRYEQYF. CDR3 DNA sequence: TGTGCCAGTAGCTCTTTACTCCGGGACAGTCGTTACGAGCAGTACTTC.

The CDR3 DNA is TGTGCCAGCAGCCAAGGGGGGGACGCCTACAATGAGCAGTACTTC. Translated: CASSQGGDAYNEQYF. This chain connects TRBV4-2 to TRBJ2-5, with D possibly TRBD2 on 6 matching bases. From germline, CDR1 is LGHNA and CDR2 YNFKEQ. V lost 1 base and J 11 bases, leaving 20 bases between the germline ends. The CDR3 sequence is 15 residues long.

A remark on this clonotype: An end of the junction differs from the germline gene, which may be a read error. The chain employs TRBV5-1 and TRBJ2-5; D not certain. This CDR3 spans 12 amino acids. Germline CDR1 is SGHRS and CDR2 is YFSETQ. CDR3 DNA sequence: TGTGCCAGCAGCTTAGAGGTGGAGACCCAGTACTTC. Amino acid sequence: CASSLEVETQYF.

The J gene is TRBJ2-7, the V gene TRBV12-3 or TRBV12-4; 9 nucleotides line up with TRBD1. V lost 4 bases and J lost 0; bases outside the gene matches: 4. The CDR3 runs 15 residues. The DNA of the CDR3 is TGTGCCAGCAGTTCTAACAGGGGGCGCTCCTACGAGCAGTACTTC. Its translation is CASSSNRGRSYEQYF.

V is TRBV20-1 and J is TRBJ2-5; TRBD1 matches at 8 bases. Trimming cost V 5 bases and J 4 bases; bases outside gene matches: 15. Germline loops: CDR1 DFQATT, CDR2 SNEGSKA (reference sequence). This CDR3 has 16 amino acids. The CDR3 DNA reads TGCAGTGCTGAGGGACAGGCTTATCTGCTCCGAGAGACCCAGTACTTC. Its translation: CSAEGQAYLLRETQYF.

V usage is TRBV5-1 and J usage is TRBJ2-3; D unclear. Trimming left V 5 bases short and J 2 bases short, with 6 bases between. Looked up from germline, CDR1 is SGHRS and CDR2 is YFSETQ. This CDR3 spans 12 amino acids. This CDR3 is CASRCPTDTQYF. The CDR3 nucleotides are TGCGCCAGCAGATGCCCCACAGATACGCAGTATTTT.

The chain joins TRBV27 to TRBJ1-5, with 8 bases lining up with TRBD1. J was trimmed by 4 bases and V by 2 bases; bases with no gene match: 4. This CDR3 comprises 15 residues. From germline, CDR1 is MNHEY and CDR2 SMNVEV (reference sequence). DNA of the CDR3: TGTGCCAGCAGTTTAGGCAGGGGGCCAAATCAGCCCCAGCATTTT. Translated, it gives CASSLGRGPNQPQHF.

CDR3 in amino acids: CASSLSGDSSTTNEKLFF. CDR3 nucleotide sequence: TGTGCCAGCAGCTTATCCGGGGACAGCTCTACAACTAATGAAAAACTGTTTTTT. The genes are TRBV7-3 and TRBJ1-4; 7 bases agree with TRBD1. V shed 2 bases, J shed 0 bases, and the junction held 9 bases outside the gene matches. The CDR3 sequence is 18 residues long. Germline assignment: CDR1 SGHTA and CDR2 FQGTGA. The whole variable domain, filled in from reference TRBV7-3 and TRBJ1-4, reads GAGVSQTPSNKVTEKGKYVELRCDPISGHTALYWYRQSLGQGPEFLIYFQGTGAADDSGLPNDRFFAVRPEGSVSTLKIQRTERGDSAVYLCASSLSGDSSTTNEKLFFGSGTQLSVL.

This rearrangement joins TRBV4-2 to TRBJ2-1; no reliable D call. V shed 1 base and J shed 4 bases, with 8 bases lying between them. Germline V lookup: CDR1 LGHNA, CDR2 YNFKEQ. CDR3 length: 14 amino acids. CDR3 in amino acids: CASSQGTVYNEQFF. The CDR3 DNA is TGTGCCAGCAGCCAAGGCACAGTTTACAATGAGCAGTTCTTC.

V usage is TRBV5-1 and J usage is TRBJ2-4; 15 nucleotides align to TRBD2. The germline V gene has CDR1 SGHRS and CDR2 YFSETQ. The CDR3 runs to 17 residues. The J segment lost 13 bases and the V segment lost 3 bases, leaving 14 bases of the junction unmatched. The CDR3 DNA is TGCGCCAGCAGCTCCGGACTAGCGGGGGGGAATTACAATGAGCAGTACTTC. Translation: CASSSGLAGGNYNEQYF.

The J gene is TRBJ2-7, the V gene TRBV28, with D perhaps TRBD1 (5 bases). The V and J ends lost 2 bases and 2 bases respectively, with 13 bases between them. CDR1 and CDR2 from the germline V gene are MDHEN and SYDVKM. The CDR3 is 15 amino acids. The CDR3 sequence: CASSLLGHLTYEQYF. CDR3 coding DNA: TGTGCCAGCAGTTTACTAGGACACCTAACCTACGAGCAGTACTTC.

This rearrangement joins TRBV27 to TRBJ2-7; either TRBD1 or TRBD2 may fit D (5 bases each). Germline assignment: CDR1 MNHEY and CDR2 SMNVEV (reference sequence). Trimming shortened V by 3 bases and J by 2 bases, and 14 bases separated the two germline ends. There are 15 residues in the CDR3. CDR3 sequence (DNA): TGTGCCAGCAGTTTCGGGGCAGGTTCTGCCTACGAGCAGTACTTC. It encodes CASSFGAGSAYEQYF.

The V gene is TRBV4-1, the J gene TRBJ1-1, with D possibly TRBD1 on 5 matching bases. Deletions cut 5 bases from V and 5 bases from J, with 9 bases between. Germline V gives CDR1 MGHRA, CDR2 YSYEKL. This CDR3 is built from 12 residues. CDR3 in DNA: TGCGCCAGCAGCTTCAGGGATACTGAAGCTTTCTTT. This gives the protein CASSFRDTEAFF.

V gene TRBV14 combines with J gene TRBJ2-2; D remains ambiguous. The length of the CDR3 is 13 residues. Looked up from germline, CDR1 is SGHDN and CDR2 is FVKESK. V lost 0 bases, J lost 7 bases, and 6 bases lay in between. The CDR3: CASSQDVYGELFF. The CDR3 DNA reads TGTGCCAGCAGCCAAGACGTCTACGGGGAGCTGTTTTTT.